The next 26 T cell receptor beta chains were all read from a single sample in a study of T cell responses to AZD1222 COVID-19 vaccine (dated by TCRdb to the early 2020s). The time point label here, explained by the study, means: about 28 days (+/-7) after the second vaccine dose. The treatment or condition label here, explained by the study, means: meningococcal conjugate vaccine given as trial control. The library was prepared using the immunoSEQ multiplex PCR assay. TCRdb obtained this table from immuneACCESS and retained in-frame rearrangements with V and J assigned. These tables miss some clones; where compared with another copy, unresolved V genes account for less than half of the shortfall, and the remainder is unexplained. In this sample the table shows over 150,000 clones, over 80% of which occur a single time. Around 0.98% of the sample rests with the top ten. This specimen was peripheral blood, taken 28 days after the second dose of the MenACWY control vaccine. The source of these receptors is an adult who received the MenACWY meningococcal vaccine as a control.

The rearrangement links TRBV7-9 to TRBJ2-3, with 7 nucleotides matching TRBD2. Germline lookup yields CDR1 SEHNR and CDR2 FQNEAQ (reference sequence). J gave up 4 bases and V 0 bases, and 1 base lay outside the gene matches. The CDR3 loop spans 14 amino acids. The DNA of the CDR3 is TGTGCCAGCAGCTTAGCTGGGGGGGCAGATACGCAGTATTTT. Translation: CASSLAGGADTQYF.

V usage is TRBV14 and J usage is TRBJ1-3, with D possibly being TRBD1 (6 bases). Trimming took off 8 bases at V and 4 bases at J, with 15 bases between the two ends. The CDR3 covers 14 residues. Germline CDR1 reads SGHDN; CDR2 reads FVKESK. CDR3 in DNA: TGTGCCAGCGCCATAGCAGGGGCCGGAAACACCATATATTTT. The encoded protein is CASAIAGAGNTIYF.

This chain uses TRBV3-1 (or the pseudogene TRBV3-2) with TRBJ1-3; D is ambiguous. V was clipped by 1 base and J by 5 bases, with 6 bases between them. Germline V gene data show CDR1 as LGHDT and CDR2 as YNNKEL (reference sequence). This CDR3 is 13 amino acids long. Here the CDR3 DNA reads TGTGCCAGCAGCCAAGTGCGGAGAAACACCATATATTTT. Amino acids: CASSQVRRNTIYF.

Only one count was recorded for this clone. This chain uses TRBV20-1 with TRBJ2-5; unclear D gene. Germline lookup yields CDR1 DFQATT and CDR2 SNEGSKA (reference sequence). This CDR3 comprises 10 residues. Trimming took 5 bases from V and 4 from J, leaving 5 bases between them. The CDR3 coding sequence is TGCAGTGCTGATCGAGAGACCCAGTACTTC. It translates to CSADRETQYF.

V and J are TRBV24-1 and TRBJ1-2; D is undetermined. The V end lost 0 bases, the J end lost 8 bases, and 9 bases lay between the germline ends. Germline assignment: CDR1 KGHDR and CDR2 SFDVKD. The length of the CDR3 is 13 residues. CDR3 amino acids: CATSDLGVGGYTF. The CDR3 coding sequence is TGTGCCACCAGTGATTTGGGGGTCGGGGGCTACACCTTC.

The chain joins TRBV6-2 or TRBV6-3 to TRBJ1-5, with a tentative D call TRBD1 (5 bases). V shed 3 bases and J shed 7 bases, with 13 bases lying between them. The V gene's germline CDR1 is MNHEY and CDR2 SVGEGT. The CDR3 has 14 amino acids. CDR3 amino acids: CASSYIMGQQPQHF. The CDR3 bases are TGTGCCAGCAGTTATATTATGGGGCAACAGCCCCAGCATTTT.

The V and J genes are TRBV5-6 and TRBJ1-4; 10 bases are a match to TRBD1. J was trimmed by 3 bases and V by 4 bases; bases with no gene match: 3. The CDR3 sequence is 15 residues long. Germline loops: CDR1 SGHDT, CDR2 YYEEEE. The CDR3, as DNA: TGTGCCAGCAGCAAAGGGACAGGGGCTAATGAAAAACTGTTTTTT. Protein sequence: CASSKGTGANEKLFF. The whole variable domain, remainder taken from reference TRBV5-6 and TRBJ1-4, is DAGVTQSPTHLIKTRGQQVTLRCSPKSGHDTVSWYQQALGQGPQFIFQYYEEEERQRGNFPDRFSGHQFPNYSSELNVNALLLGDSALYLCASSKGTGANEKLFFGSGTQLSVL.

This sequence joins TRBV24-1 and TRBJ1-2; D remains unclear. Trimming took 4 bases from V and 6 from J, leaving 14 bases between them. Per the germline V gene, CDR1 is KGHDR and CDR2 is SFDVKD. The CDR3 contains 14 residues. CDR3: CATSDWQRTNGYTF. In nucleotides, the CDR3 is TGTGCCACCAGTGACTGGCAGAGGACGAATGGCTACACCTTC.

Here the CDR3 DNA reads TGTGCTACCGGCAGTGGGGGGTCTGGAAACACCATATATTTT. It translates to CATGSGGSGNTIYF. The genes are TRBV10-3 and TRBJ1-3; tentatively, D is TRBD1 (5 bases). The CDR3 is made up of 14 amino acids. Per germline, CDR1 ENHRY and CDR2 SYGVKD.

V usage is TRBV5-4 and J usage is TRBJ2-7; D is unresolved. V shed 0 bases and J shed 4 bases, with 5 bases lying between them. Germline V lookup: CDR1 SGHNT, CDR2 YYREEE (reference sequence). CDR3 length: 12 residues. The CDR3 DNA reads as TGTGCCAGCAGCTTGGACGGGTACGAGCAGTACTTC. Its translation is CASSLDGYEQYF.

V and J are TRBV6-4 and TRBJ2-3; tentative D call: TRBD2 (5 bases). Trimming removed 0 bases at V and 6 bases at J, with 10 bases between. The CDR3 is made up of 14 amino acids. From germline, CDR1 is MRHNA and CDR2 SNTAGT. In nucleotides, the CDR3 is TGTGCCAGCAGTGACTCGAAGGGCGGGGATACGCAGTATTTT. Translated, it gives CASSDSKGGDTQYF.

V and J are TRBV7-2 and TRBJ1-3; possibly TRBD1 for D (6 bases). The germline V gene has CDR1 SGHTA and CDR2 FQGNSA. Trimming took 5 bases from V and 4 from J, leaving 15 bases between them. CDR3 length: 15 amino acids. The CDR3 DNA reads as TGTGCCAGCAGCCCGCGGGGCAGGGGAGGAAACACCATATATTTT. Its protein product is CASSPRGRGGNTIYF.

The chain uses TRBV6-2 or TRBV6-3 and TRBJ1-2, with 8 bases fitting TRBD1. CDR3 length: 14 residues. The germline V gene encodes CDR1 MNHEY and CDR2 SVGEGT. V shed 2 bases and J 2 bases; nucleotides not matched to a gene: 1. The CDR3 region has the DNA TGTGCCAGCAGTTACAACAGGGGGAACTATGGCTACACCTTC. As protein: CASSYNRGNYGYTF.

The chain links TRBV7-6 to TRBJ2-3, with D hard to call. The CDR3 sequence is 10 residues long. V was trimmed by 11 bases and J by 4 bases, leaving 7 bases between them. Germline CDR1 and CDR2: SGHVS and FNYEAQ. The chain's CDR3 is CAPTADTQYF. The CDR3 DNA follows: TGTGCCCCCACAGCAGATACGCAGTATTTT.

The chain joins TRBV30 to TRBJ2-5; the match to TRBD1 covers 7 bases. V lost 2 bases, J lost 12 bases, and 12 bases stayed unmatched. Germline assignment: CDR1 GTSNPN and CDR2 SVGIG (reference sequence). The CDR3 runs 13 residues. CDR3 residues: CAWSTLTGDREYF. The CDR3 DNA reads TGTGCCTGGAGTACACTTACAGGAGACAGGGAGTACTTC.

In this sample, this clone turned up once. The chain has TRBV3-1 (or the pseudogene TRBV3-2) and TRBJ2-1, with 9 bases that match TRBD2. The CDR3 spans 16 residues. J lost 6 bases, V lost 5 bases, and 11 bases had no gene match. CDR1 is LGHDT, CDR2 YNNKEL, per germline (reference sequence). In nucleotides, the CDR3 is TGTGCCAGCAGCTCCTCCGGACTAGCGTTGGGCAATGAGCAGTTCTTC. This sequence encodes CASSSSGLALGNEQFF.

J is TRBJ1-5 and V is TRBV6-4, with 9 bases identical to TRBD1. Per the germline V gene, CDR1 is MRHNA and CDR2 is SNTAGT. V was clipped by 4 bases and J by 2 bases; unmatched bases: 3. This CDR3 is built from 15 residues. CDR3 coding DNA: TGTGCCAGCAGTGGGGACAGGGAGGGCAATCAGCCCCAGCATTTT. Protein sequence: CASSGDREGNQPQHF.

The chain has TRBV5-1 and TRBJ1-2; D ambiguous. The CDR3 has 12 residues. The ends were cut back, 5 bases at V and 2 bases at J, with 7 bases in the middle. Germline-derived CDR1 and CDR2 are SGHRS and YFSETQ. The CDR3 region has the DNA TGCGCCAGCAGGGGAACCAACTATGGCTACACCTTC. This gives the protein CASRGTNYGYTF. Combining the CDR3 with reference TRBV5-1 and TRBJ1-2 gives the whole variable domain KAGVTQTPRYLIKTRGQQVTLSCSPISGHRSVSWYQQTPGQGLQFLFEYFSETQRNKGNFPGRFSGRQFSNSRSEMNVSTLELGDSALYLCASRGTNYGYTFGSGTRLTVV.

The CDR3 nucleotides are TGTGCCACCAGTGATTTAGTCACAAACATTCAGTACTTC. As protein: CATSDLVTNIQYF. V gene TRBV24-1 combines with J gene TRBJ2-4; D ambiguous. Germline V gene data show CDR1 as KGHDR and CDR2 as SFDVKD. V lost 1 base, J lost 6 bases, and 6 bases lay in between. The CDR3 spans 13 residues.

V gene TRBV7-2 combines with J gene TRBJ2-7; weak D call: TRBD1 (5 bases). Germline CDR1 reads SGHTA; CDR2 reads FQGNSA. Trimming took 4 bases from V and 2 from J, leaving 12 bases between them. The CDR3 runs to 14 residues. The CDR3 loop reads CASSSSMGPYEQYF. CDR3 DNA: TGTGCCAGCAGCTCTTCGATGGGGCCCTACGAGCAGTACTTC.

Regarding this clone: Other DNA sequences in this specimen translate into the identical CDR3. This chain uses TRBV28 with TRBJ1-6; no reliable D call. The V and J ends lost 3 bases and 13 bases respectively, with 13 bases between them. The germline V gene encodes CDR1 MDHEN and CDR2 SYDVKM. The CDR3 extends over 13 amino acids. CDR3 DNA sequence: TGTGCCAGCAGTTTGAGGGTCGTTTCGCCCCTCCACTTT. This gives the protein CASSLRVVSPLHF.

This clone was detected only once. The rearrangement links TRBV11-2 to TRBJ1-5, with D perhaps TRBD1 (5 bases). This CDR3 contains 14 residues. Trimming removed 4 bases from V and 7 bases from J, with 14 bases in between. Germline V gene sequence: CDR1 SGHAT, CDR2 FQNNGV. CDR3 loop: CASSSFDSLQPQHF. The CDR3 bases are TGTGCCAGCAGCTCGTTTGACAGCCTACAGCCCCAGCATTTT. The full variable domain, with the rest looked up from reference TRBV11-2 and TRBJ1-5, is EAGVAQSPRYKIIEKRQSVAFWCNPISGHATLYWYQQILGQGPKLLIQFQNNGVVDDSQLPKDRFSAERLKGVDSTLKIQPAKLEDSAVYLCASSSFDSLQPQHFGDGTRLSIL.

The CDR3 is CASSPGTPSGEQYF. Here the CDR3 DNA reads TGTGCCAGCTCCCCGGGGACCCCATCTGGCGAGCAGTACTTC. The J gene is TRBJ2-7, the V gene TRBV11-3, with D possibly called TRBD1 or TRBD2 (5 bases each). The CDR3 covers 14 residues. The V and J ends lost 8 bases and 6 bases respectively, with 20 bases between them. Germline V gene lookup returns CDR1 SGHNT and CDR2 YENEEA.

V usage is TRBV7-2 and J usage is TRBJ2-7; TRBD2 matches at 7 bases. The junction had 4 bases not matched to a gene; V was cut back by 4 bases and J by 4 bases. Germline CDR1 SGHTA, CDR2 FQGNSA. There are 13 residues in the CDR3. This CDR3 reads CASSSLLAYEQYF. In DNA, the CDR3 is TGTGCCAGCAGCTCCCTACTAGCGTACGAGCAGTACTTC.

This CDR3 is CASSPPLPGGRETQYF. Here the CDR3 DNA reads TGTGCCAGCAGCCCACCTCTCCCGGGGGGGCGGGAGACCCAGTACTTC. V usage is TRBV3-1 (or the pseudogene TRBV3-2) and J usage is TRBJ2-5; 8 bases line up with TRBD2. CDR1 and CDR2 from the germline V gene are LGHDT and YNNKEL (reference sequence). This CDR3 has 16 residues. V lost 4 bases to trimming and J lost 5 bases; unmatched junction nucleotides: 12.

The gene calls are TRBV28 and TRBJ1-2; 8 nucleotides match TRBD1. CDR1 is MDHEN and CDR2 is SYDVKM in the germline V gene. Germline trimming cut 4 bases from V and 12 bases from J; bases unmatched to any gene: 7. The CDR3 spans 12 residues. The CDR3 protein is CASSSQRQGNTF. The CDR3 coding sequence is TGTGCCAGCAGTTCTCAAAGACAGGGGAACACCTTC.